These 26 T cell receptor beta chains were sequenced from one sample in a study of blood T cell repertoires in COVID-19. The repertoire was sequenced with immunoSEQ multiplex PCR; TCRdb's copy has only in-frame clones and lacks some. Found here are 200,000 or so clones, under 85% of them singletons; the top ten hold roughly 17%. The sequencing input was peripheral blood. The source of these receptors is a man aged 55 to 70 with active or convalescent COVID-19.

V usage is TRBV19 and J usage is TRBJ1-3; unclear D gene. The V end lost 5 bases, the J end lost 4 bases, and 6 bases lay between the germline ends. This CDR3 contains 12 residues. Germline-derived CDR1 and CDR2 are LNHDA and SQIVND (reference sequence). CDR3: CASSYLGNTIYF. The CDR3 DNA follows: TGTGCCAGTAGTTATCTCGGAAACACCATATATTTT.

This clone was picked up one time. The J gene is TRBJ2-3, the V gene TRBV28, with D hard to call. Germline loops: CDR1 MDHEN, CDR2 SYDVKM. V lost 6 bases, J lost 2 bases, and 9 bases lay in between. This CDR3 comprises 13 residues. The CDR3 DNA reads TGTGCCAGCAGCCCCGAGGACACAGATACGCAGTATTTT. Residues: CASSPEDTDTQYF.

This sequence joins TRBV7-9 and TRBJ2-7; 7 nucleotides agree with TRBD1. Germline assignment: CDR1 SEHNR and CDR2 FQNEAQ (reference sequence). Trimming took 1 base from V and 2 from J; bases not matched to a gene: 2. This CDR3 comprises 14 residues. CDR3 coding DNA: TGTGCCAGCAGCTTAGACAGGGGTCCCTACGAGCAGTACTTC. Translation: CASSLDRGPYEQYF.

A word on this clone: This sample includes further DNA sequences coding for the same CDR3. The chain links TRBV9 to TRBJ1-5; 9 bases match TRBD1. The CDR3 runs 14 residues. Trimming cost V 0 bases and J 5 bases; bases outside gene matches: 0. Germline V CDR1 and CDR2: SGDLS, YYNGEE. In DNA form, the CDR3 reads TGTGCCAGCAGCGTAGGGACAGGGGATCAGCCCCAGCATTTT. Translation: CASSVGTGDQPQHF. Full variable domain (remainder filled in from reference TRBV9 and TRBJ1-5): DSGVTQTPKHLITATGQRVTLRCSPRSGDLSVYWYQQSLDQGLQFLIQYYNGEERAKGNILERFSAQQFPDLHSELNLSSLELGDSALYFCASSVGTGDQPQHFGDGTRLSIL.

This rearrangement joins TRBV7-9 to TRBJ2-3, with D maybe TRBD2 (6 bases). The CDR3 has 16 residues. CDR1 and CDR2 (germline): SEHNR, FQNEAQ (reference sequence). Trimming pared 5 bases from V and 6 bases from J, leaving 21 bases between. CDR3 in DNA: TGTGCCAGCAGCCCTCGGGGTAGCGGACGCCATGATACGCAGTATTTT. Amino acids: CASSPRGSGRHDTQYF. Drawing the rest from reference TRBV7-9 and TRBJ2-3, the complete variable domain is DTGVSQNPRHKITKRGQNVTFRCDPISEHNRLYWYRQTLGQGPEFLTYFQNEAQLEKSRLLSDRFSAERPKGSFSTLEIQRTEQGDSAMYLCASSPRGSGRHDTQYFGPGTRLTVL.

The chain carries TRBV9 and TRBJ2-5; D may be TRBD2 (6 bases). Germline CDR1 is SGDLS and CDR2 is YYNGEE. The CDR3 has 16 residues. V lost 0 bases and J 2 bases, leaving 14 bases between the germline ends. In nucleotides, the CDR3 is TGTGCCAGCAGCGTAGGGAGTGCGGCGGGGCAAGAGACCCAGTACTTC. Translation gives CASSVGSAAGQETQYF. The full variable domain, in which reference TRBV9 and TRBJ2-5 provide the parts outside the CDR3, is DSGVTQTPKHLITATGQRVTLRCSPRSGDLSVYWYQQSLDQGLQFLIQYYNGEERAKGNILERFSAQQFPDLHSELNLSSLELGDSALYFCASSVGSAAGQETQYFGPGTRLLVL.

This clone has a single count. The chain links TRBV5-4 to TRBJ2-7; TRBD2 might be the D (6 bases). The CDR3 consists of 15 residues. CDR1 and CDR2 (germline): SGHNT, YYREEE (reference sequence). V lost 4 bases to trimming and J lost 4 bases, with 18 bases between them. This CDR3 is CASSIRDFPYYEQYF. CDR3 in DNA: TGTGCCAGCAGCATACGGGACTTCCCTTATTACGAGCAGTACTTC.

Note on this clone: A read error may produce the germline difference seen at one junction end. As DNA, the CDR3 is TGCAGCGGTGAAGTAGCGGGGAGATCCCGTGAGCAGTTCTTC. This gives the protein CSGEVAGRSREQFF. This rearrangement joins TRBV29-1 to TRBJ2-1, with 8 nucleotides matching TRBD2. The CDR3 is 14 residues long. CDR1 and CDR2 from the germline V gene are SQVTM and ANQGSEA.

In nucleotides, the CDR3 is TGTGCCAGTAGTATCTTGGGGCCCAGGAACACTGAAGCTTTCTTT. This gives the protein CASSILGPRNTEAFF. This sequence joins TRBV19 and TRBJ1-1; a weak D match, TRBD1 (5 bases). CDR3 size: 15 residues. Trimming stripped 3 bases from V and 1 base from J, with 12 bases between. The germline CDR1 and CDR2 sequences are LNHDA and SQIVND (reference sequence).

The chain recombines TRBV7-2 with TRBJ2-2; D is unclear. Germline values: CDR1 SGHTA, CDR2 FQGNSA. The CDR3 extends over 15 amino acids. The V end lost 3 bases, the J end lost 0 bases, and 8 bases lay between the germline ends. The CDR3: CASSFNAANTGELFF. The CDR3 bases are TGTGCCAGCAGCTTTAATGCGGCGAACACCGGGGAGCTGTTTTTT.

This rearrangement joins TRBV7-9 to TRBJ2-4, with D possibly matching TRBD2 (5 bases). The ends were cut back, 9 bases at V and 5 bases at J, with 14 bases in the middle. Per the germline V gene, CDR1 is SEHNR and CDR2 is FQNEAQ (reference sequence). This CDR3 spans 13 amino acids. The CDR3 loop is CASETVGENIQYF. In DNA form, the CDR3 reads TGTGCCAGTGAAACGGTCGGGGAAAACATTCAGTACTTC.

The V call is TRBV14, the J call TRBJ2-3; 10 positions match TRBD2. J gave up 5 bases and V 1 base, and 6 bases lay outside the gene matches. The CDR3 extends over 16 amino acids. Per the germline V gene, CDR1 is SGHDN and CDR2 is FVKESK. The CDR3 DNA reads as TGTGCCAGCAGCCAAGTTCATGTAGCGGGAGGAGATACGCAGTATTTT. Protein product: CASSQVHVAGGDTQYF.

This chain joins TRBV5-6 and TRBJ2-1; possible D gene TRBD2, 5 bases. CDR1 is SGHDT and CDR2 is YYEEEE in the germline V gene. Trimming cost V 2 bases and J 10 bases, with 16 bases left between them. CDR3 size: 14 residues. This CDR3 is CASSLERRPEEQFF. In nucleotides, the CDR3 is TGTGCCAGCAGCTTAGAGCGGCGGCCGGAAGAGCAGTTCTTC.

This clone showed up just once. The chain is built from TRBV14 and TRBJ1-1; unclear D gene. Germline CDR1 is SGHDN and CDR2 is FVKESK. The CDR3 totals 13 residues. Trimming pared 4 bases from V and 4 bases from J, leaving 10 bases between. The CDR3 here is CASSRFGSTEAFF. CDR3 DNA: TGTGCCAGCAGCCGCTTCGGGAGCACTGAAGCTTTCTTT.

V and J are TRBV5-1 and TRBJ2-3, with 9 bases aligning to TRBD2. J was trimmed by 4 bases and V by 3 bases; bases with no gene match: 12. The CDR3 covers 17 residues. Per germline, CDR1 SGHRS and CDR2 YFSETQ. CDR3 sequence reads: CASSSHINAGGADTQYF. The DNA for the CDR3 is TGCGCCAGCAGCTCTCACATCAACGCGGGAGGGGCAGATACGCAGTATTTT.

CDR3 DNA: TGTGCCAGTCGGAGGCTAGCGGGTGGCAATGAGCAGTTCTTC. Residues: CASRRLAGGNEQFF. The V gene is TRBV6-6, the J gene TRBJ2-1; 8 positions match TRBD2. Trimming removed 9 bases from V and 6 bases from J; junction bases left unmatched: 10. The CDR3 consists of 14 residues. The germline CDR1 and CDR2 sequences are MNHNY and SVGAGI (reference sequence).

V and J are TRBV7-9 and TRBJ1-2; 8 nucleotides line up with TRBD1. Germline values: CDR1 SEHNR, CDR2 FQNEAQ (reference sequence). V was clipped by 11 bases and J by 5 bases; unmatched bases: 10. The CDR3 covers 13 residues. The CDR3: CAGLKTGAYGYTF. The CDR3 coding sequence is TGTGCCGGCCTAAAGACAGGGGCTTATGGCTACACCTTC.

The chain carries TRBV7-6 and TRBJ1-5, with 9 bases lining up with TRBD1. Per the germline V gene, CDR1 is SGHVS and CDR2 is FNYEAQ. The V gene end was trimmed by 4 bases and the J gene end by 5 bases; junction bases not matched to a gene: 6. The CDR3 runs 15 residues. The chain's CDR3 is CASSSLTGGDQPQHF. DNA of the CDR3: TGTGCCAGCAGCTCACTGACAGGGGGGGATCAGCCCCAGCATTTT.

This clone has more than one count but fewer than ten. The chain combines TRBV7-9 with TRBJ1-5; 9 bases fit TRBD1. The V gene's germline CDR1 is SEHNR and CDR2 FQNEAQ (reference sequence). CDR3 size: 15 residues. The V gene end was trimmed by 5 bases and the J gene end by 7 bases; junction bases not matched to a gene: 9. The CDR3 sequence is CASSPTGGRGQPQHF. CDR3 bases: TGTGCCAGCAGCCCCACAGGGGGCAGGGGACAGCCCCAGCATTTT.

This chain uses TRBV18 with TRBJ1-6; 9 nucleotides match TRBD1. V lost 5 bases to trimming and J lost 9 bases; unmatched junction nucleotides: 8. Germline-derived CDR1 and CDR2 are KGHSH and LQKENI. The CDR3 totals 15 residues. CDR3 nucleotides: TGTGCCAGCTCATCGAATACAGGGGGCTTTTCACCCCTCCACTTT. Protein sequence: CASSSNTGGFSPLHF.

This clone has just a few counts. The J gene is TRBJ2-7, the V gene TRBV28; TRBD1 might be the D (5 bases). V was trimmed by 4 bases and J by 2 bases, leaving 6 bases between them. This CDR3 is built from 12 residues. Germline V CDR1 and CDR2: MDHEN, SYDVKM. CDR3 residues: CASSSGTYEQYF. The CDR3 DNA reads TGTGCCAGCAGTTCAGGGACCTACGAGCAGTACTTC.

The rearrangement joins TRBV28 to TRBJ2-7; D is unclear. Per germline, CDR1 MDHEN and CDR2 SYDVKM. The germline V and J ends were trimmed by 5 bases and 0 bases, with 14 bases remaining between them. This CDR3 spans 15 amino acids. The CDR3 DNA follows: TGTGCCAGCAGTCGCATCGCCAGGTTCTCCTACGAGCAGTACTTC. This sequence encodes CASSRIARFSYEQYF.

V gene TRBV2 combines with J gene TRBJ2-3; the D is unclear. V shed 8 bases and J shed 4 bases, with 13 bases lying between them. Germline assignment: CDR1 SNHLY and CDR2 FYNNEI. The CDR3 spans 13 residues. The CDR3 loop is CASGGSWADTQYF. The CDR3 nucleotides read TGTGCCAGCGGCGGCTCCTGGGCAGATACGCAGTATTTT.

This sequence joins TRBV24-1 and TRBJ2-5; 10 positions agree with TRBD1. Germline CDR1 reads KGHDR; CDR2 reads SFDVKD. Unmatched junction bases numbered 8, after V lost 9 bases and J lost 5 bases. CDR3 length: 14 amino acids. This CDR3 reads CATSWTGGGETQYF. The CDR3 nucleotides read TGTGCCACCTCGTGGACAGGGGGTGGGGAGACCCAGTACTTC.

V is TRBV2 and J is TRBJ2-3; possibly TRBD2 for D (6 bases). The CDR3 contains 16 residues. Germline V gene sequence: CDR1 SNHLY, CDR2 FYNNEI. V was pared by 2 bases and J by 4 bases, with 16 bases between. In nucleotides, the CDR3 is TGTGCCAGCAGTGAATTGGGACTCCCCGGCGCAGATACGCAGTATTTT. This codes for CASSELGLPGADTQYF.

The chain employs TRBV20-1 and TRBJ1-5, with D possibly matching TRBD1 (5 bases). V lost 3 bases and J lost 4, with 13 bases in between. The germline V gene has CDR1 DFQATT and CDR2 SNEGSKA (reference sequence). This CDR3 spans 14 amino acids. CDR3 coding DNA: TGCAGTGCTAGTTTCGGGGGGAATAATCAGCCCCAGCATTTT. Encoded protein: CSASFGGNNQPQHF.